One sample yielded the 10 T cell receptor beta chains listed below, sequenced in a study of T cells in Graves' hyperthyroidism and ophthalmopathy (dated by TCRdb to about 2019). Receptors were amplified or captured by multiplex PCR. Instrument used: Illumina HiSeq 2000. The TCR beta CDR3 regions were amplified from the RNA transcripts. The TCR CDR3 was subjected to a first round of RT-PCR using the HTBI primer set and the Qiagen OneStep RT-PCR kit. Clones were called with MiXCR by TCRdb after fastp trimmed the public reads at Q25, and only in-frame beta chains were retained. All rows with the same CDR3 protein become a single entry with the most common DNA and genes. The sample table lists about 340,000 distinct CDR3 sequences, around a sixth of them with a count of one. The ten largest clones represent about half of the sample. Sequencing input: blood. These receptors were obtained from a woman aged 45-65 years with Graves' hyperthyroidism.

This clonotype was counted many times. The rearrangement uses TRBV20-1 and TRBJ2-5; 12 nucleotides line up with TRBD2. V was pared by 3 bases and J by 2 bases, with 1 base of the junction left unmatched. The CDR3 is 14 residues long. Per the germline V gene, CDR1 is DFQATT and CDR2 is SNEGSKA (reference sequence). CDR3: CSARTSGGQETQYF. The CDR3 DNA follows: TGCAGTGCTAGGACTAGCGGGGGTCAAGAGACCCAGTACTTC.

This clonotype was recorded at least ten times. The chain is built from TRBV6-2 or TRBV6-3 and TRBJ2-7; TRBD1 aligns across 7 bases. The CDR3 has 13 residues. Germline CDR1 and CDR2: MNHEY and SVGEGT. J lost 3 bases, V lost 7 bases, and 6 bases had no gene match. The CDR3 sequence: CASNLDRFYEQYF. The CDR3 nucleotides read TGTGCCAGCAACCTGGACAGGTTCTACGAGCAGTACTTC.

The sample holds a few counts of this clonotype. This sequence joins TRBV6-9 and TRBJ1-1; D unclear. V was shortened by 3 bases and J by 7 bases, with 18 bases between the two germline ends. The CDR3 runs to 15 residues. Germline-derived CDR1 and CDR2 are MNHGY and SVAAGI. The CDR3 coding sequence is TGTGCCAGCAGTTACTCACCGACTGGACCCCGTGAAGCTTTCTTT. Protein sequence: CASSYSPTGPREAFF.

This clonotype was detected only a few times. This chain's CDR3 is CASSQAPATRAGELFF. CDR3 DNA: TGCGCCAGCAGCCAGGCCCCCGCCACTAGGGCCGGGGAGCTGTTTTTT. The chain joins TRBV4-1 to TRBJ2-2; perhaps TRBD2 as D (5 bases). The V end lost 3 bases, the J end lost 6 bases, and 17 bases lay between the germline ends. The CDR3 runs to 16 residues. CDR1 is MGHRA, CDR2 YSYEKL, per germline.

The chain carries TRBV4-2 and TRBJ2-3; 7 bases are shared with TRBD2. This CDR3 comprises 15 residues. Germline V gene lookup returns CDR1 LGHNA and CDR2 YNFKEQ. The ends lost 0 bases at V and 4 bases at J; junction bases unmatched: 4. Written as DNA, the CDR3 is TGTGCCAGCAGCCAAGAAAGCGGGAACGCAGATACGCAGTATTTT. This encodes CASSQESGNADTQYF.

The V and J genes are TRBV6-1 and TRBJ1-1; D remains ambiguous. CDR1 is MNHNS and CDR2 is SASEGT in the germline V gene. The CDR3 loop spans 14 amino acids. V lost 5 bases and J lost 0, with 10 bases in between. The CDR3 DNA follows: TGTGCCAGCAGTACGAACCAGATGAACACTGAAGCTTTCTTT. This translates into CASSTNQMNTEAFF.

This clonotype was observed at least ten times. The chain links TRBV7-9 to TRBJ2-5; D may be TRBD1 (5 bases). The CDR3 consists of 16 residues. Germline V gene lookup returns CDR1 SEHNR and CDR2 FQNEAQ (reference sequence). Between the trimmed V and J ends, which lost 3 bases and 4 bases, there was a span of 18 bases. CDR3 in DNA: TGTGCCAGCAGCTTCCTCTCCGCCAGGGCCGGAGAGACCCAGTACTTC. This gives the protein CASSFLSARAGETQYF.

The CDR3 bases are TGCAGTGCTAGAGATCGGGAGGGGGTAAGGCGGCAGCCCCAGCATTTT. Its protein product is CSARDREGVRRQPQHF. The chain recombines TRBV20-1 with TRBJ1-5; D is possibly TRBD1 (6 bases). The CDR3 consists of 16 residues. With 0 bases removed from V and 7 bases from J, the gap between germline ends came to 19 bases. In germline, CDR1 is DFQATT, CDR2 SNEGSKA (reference sequence).

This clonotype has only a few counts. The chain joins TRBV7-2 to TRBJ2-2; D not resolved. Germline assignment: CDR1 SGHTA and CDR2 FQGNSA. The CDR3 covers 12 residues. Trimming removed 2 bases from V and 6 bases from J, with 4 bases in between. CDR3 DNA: TGTGCCAGCAGCTTATTCTCCGGGGAGCTGTTTTTT. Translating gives CASSLFSGELFF.

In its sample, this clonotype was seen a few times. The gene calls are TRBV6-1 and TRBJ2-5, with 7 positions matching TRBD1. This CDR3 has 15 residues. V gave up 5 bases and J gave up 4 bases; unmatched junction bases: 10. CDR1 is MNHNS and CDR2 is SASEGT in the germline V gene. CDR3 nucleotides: TGTGCCAGCAGTACCAATCAGGGGGAGTTAGAGACCCAGTACTTC. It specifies CASSTNQGELETQYF.